This T cell receptor beta chain was retrieved from a study of cytomegalovirus exposure and HLA in healthy donors. Study context: An early release of data contained about 85 million unique TCRs, which came from HLA-typed donors.

Note on this clone: Its antigen is unknown.

This CDR3 spans 15 amino acids. Germline V CDR1 and CDR2: SEHNR, FQNEAQ (reference sequence). With V trimmed by 4 bases and J by 5 bases, 10 bases remained unmatched. General study results and limits: Reportedly, fewer N-insertions than the roughly 690-donor mean appeared in an Asian-associated ancestry cluster in a later analysis. After further analysis at a later stage, roughly 16,000 TCR beta sequences were associated with HLA alleles at 0.05 false discovery rate.

Amplification used 60 Vbeta primers and 13 Jbeta primers. The data were produced by immunoSEQ multiplex PCR, yet TCRdb's version contains in-frame clones alone and is incomplete. The table includes about 130,000 clones, roughly 85% detected once. The J gene is TRBJ1-2, the V gene TRBV7-9; 7 bases map to TRBD1. Material: PBMCs. The clonotype originates from a woman in her twenties or thirties in good health and CMV-seropositive. CDR3: CASSSQGPLQYGYTF. CDR3 in DNA: TGTGCCAGCAGCTCACAGGGGCCCCTTCAATATGGCTACACCTTC.